Following are 21 T cell receptor beta chains from one sample sequenced in a study of T cell responses to AZD1222 COVID-19 vaccine. The assay was immunoSEQ multiplex PCR, and TCRdb's table has in-frame clones only and misses some. The sample has 150,000 to 200,000 clones; about 91% are singletons. Source: peripheral blood, taken on day 0 of AZD1222 vaccination. These receptor sequences come from an adult in good health.

The CDR3 DNA follows: TGCGCCAGCAGTGAGTCGATTCCGGGTAGCGGGAGTTACAATGAGCAGTTCTTC. Translated: CASSESIPGSGSYNEQFF. The V call is TRBV10-2, the J call TRBJ2-1; 9 bases are a match to TRBD2. V lost 0 bases to trimming and J lost 4 bases; unmatched junction nucleotides: 10. The CDR3 is 18 amino acids. Germline V CDR1 and CDR2: WSHSY, SAAADI.

The chain is built from TRBV11-3 and TRBJ2-5; D remains unclear. From germline, CDR1 is SGHNT and CDR2 YENEEA. V was pared by 4 bases and J by 3 bases, with 12 bases between. The CDR3 has 14 residues. The CDR3 spells CASSSDPSKETQYF. The CDR3 region has the DNA TGTGCCAGCAGCTCGGACCCGTCCAAAGAGACCCAGTACTTC.

The chain is built from TRBV9 and TRBJ2-5; TRBD2 agrees at 15 bases. The CDR3 is 22 residues long. Germline-derived CDR1 and CDR2 are SGDLS and YYNGEE. J gave up 6 bases and V 1 base, and 22 bases lay outside the gene matches. CDR3 in DNA: TGTGCCAGCAGCGTACCTCTGGCGGGGCACGGGACTAGCGGGGGGCCCGTACAGACCCAGTACTTC. Its translation: CASSVPLAGHGTSGGPVQTQYF.

This sequence joins TRBV30 and TRBJ1-2; D is possibly TRBD1 (5 bases). The CDR3 covers 13 residues. The germline V gene has CDR1 GTSNPN and CDR2 SVGIG (reference sequence). V was trimmed by 5 bases and J by 4 bases, leaving 14 bases between them. The CDR3 DNA sequence: TGTGCCTGGGCGGGGGTATCCGGCTATGGCTACACCTTC. This gives the protein CAWAGVSGYGYTF.

This clone was detected many times. The J gene is TRBJ2-7, the V gene TRBV7-6; TRBD1 might be the D (6 bases). CDR3 length: 14 residues. The germline V gene has CDR1 SGHVS and CDR2 FNYEAQ. With 5 bases removed from V and 2 bases from J, the gap between germline ends came to 13 bases. Written as DNA, the CDR3 is TGTGCCAGCAGCCACGGGGACAAACCCTACGAGCAGTACTTC. Its protein product is CASSHGDKPYEQYF.

CDR3 bases: TGCAGCGTTCAGACAGGGAGGAACACTGAAGCTTTCTTT. Its protein product is CSVQTGRNTEAFF. The V and J genes are TRBV29-1 and TRBJ1-1; 7 bases map to TRBD1. V shed 5 bases and J 1 base; nucleotides not matched to a gene: 4. The CDR3 totals 13 residues. CDR1 and CDR2 (germline): SQVTM, ANQGSEA.

This clone was seen a handful of times. V and J are TRBV7-9 and TRBJ1-2; D is perhaps TRBD1 (6 bases). CDR3 length: 13 residues. Trimming pared 5 bases from V and 5 bases from J, leaving 12 bases between. Germline CDR1 SEHNR, CDR2 FQNEAQ (reference sequence). The CDR3 coding sequence is TGTGCCAGCAGCCGGGGGGCAGGGTATGGCTACACCTTC. Encoded protein: CASSRGAGYGYTF.

The J gene is TRBJ2-5, the V gene TRBV6-4; D is possibly TRBD2 (6 bases). The CDR3 has 13 residues. Trimming pared 5 bases from V and 4 bases from J, leaving 11 bases between. Germline V gene lookup returns CDR1 MRHNA and CDR2 SNTAGT. CDR3 nucleotide sequence: TGTGCCAGCAGTCCGACTAGATCAGAGACCCAGTACTTC. It codes for CASSPTRSETQYF.

This sequence joins TRBV21-1 and TRBJ2-4. TRBV21-1 is tagged as a pseudogene. The CDR3 runs to 14 residues. The CDR3 region has the DNA TGTGCCAGCAGCAATGGAAATAATGGGAACATTCAGTACTTC. Translating it yields CASSNGNNGNIQYF.

The genes are TRBV12-3 or TRBV12-4 and TRBJ1-5, with no clear D. This CDR3 is 13 amino acids long. V was trimmed by 4 bases and J by 4 bases, leaving 8 bases between them. CDR3: CASSSAGNQPQHF. In DNA, the CDR3 is TGTGCCAGCAGTTCGGCCGGAAATCAGCCCCAGCATTTT.

The V and J genes are TRBV5-1 and TRBJ2-6, with D uncertain. The CDR3 is 15 amino acids. The V end was cut by 4 bases, the J end by 0 bases, with 8 bases between. The germline CDR1 and CDR2 sequences are SGHRS and YFSETQ. DNA of the CDR3: TGCGCCAGCAGCCCGCTACCCTCTGGGGCCAACGTCCTGACTTTC. As protein: CASSPLPSGANVLTF.

The J gene is TRBJ2-3, the V gene TRBV6-5; 7 nucleotides align to TRBD2. Trimming at V came to 7 bases and at J to 0 bases, leaving 7 bases not matched to a gene. Germline loops: CDR1 MNHEY, CDR2 SVGAGI. This CDR3 contains 15 residues. CDR3 nucleotide sequence: TGTGCCAGCACTGGAATAGCGGGTAGCACAGATACGCAGTATTTT. Amino acids: CASTGIAGSTDTQYF.

The rearrangement links TRBV5-1 to TRBJ1-1; maybe TRBD1 (5 bases). CDR3 length: 15 residues. The germline V gene has CDR1 SGHRS and CDR2 YFSETQ. The ends were cut back, 5 bases at V and 5 bases at J, with 19 bases in the middle. CDR3: CASSYWGSGETEAFF. The CDR3 nucleotides are TGCGCCAGCAGTTATTGGGGGTCGGGGGAGACTGAAGCTTTCTTT.

The chain combines TRBV11-2 with TRBJ1-3; D is unclear. Germline CDR1 is SGHAT and CDR2 is FQNNGV. With 1 base removed from V and 0 bases from J, the gap between germline ends came to 7 bases. This CDR3 contains 15 residues. CDR3 amino acids: CASSLAAGSGNTIYF. In DNA form, the CDR3 reads TGTGCCAGCAGCTTAGCGGCAGGCTCTGGAAACACCATATATTTT.

The chain recombines TRBV7-2 with TRBJ2-5; 8 positions match TRBD2. Germline V lookup: CDR1 SGHTA, CDR2 FQGNSA. With 0 bases clipped from V and 5 bases from J, the junction kept 11 bases outside the gene matches. This CDR3 is built from 17 residues. The CDR3 bases are TGTGCCAGCAGCTTAGCGGGGACTAGAAATCGGAGGGAGACCCAGTACTTC. Protein sequence: CASSLAGTRNRRETQYF.

V usage is TRBV7-3 and J usage is TRBJ1-1; a possible D gene is TRBD1 (5 bases). The V end was cut by 3 bases, the J end by 3 bases, with 8 bases between. The V gene's germline CDR1 is SGHTA and CDR2 FQGTGA. The CDR3 loop spans 13 amino acids. CDR3 bases: TGTGCCAGCAGCTTGGGACCGGACACTGAAGCTTTCTTT. This sequence encodes CASSLGPDTEAFF.

This rearrangement joins TRBV5-1 to TRBJ1-1; D is ambiguous. The CDR3 length is 15 residues. The germline V gene encodes CDR1 SGHRS and CDR2 YFSETQ. Trimming pared 0 bases from V and 2 bases from J, leaving 11 bases between. The chain's CDR3 is CASSLAPGQNTEAFF. The CDR3 region has the DNA TGCGCCAGCAGCTTGGCCCCGGGCCAAAACACTGAAGCTTTCTTT.

This chain links TRBV19 with TRBJ1-1; D call uncertain. Trimming removed 7 bases from V and 1 base from J, with 19 bases in between. Germline assignment: CDR1 LNHDA and CDR2 SQIVND (reference sequence). This CDR3 comprises 16 residues. CDR3 sequence (DNA): TGTGCCAGTATCCTATCGGGTTACCTACCGAACACTGAAGCTTTCTTT. It codes for CASILSGYLPNTEAFF. Based on the CDR3 plus reference TRBV19 and TRBJ1-1, the full variable domain is DGGITQSPKYLFRKEGQNVTLSCEQNLNHDAMYWYRQDPGQGLRLIYYSQIVNDFQKGDIAEGYSVSREKKESFPLTVTSAQKNPTAFYLCASILSGYLPNTEAFFGQGTRLTVV.

V and J are TRBV7-2 and TRBJ1-6; no reliable D call. Germline CDR1 is SGHTA and CDR2 is FQGNSA. This CDR3 is built from 14 residues. V was shortened by 1 base and J by 10 bases, with 11 bases between the two germline ends. Here the CDR3 reads CASSLGSRYSPLHF. The CDR3 DNA reads TGTGCCAGCAGCTTAGGCTCACGGTACTCACCCCTCCACTTT.

V is TRBV19 and J is TRBJ1-4; no firm D call. Germline V lookup: CDR1 LNHDA, CDR2 SQIVND (reference sequence). With 4 bases removed from V and 6 bases from J, the gap between germline ends came to 9 bases. The CDR3 contains 13 residues. CDR3 sequence (DNA): TGTGCCAGTAGTAGAGGACGGTATGAAAAACTGTTTTTT. Amino acids: CASSRGRYEKLFF. Full variable domain (rest looked up from reference TRBV19 and TRBJ1-4): DGGITQSPKYLFRKEGQNVTLSCEQNLNHDAMYWYRQDPGQGLRLIYYSQIVNDFQKGDIAEGYSVSREKKESFPLTVTSAQKNPTAFYLCASSRGRYEKLFFGSGTQLSVL.

V and J are TRBV7-2 and TRBJ1-5, with 9 bases aligning to TRBD1. V was pared by 5 bases and J by 4 bases, with 6 bases of the junction left unmatched. This CDR3 contains 15 residues. CDR1 and CDR2 (germline): SGHTA, FQGNSA. CDR3 in amino acids: CASSGRTGVNQPQHF. The CDR3 nucleotides are TGTGCCAGCAGCGGGCGGACAGGGGTTAATCAGCCCCAGCATTTT.